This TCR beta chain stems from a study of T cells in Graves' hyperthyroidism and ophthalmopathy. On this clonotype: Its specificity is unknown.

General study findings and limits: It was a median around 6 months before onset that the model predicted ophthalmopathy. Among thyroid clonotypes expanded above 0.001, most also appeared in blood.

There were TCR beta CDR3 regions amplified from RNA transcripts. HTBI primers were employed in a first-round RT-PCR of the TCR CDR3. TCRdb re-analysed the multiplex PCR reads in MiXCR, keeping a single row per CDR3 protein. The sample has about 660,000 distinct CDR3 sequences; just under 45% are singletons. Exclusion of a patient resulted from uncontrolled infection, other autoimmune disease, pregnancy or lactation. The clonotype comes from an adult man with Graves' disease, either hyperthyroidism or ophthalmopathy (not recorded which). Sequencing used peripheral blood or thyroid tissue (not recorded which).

The DNA of the CDR3 is TGTGCCACCAGTGGTAAACTAGCGGGAGAAGAGACCCAGTACTTC. The encoded protein is CATSGKLAGEETQYF. The chain employs TRBV24-1 and TRBJ2-5; 11 bases are a match to TRBD2. CDR3 size: 15 residues. Germline V lookup: CDR1 KGHDR, CDR2 SFDVKD. J gave up 3 bases and V 5 bases, and 4 bases lay outside the gene matches.